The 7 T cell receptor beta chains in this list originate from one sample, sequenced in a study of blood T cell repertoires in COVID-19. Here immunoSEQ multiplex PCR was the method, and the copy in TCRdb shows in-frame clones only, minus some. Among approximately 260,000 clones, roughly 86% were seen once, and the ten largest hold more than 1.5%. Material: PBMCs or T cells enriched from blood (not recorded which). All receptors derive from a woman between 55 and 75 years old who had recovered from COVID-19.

The chain's CDR3 is CASSPGTGIMNTEAFF. CDR3 nucleotide sequence: TGTGCCAGCAGCCCCGGGACAGGGATCATGAACACTGAAGCTTTCTTT. V usage is TRBV7-3 and J usage is TRBJ1-1; the match to TRBD1 covers 9 bases. V was pared by 5 bases and J by 0 bases, with 7 bases of the junction left unmatched. CDR1 is SGHTA, CDR2 FQGTGA, per germline. The CDR3 spans 16 residues.

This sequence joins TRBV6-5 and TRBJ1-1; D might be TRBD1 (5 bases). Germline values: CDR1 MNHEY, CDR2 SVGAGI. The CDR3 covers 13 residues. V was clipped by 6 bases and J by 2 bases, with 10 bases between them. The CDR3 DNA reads TGTGCCAGCAGGCCGGGGGGAAACACTGAAGCTTTCTTT. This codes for CASRPGGNTEAFF.

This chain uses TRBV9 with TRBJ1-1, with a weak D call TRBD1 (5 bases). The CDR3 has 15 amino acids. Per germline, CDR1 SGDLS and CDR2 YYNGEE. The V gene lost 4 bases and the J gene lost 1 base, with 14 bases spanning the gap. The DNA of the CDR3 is TGTGCCAGCAGCCCTTACGCGGGGACGAACACTGAAGCTTTCTTT. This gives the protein CASSPYAGTNTEAFF. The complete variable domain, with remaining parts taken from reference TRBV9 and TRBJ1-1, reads DSGVTQTPKHLITATGQRVTLRCSPRSGDLSVYWYQQSLDQGLQFLIQYYNGEERAKGNILERFSAQQFPDLHSELNLSSLELGDSALYFCASSPYAGTNTEAFFGQGTRLTVV.

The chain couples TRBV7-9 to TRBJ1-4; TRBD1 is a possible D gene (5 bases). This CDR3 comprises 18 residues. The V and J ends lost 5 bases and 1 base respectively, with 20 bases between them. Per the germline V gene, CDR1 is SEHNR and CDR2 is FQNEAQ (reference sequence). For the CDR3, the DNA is TGTGCCAGCAGCCGTCCGGGACTTCGTTTTGAAACTAATGAAAAACTGTTTTTT. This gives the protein CASSRPGLRFETNEKLFF.

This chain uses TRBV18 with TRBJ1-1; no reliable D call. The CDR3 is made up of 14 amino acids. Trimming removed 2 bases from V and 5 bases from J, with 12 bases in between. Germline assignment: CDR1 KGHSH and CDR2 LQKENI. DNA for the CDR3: TGTGCCAGCTCACCAGGAGGGAGCGGGACTGAAGCTTTCTTT. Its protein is CASSPGGSGTEAFF.

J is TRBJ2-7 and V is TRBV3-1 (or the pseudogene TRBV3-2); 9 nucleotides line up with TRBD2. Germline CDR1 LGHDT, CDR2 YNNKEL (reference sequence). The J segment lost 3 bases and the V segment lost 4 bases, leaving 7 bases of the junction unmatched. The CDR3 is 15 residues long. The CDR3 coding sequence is TGTGCCAGCAGCCGAAAGACTAGCGGAAACTACGAGCAGTACTTC. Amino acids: CASSRKTSGNYEQYF.

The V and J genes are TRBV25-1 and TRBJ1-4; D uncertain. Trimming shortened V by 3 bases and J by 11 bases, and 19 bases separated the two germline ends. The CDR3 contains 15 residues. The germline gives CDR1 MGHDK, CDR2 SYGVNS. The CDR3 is CASSDPGPSWEKLFF. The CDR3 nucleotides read TGTGCCAGCAGTGACCCCGGGCCAAGCTGGGAGAAACTGTTTTTT.